These T cell receptor beta chains were read from a single sample in a study of T-cell reconstitution after alpha-beta-depleted transplantation in children. TCRdb fed the PCR reads into MiXCR, producing one record per CDR3 protein. This table holds about 460,000 distinct CDR3 sequences, roughly 10% found once. Source: PBMCs, taken before TCRalphabeta/CD19-depleted stem cell transplant. The receptors shown here come from a child aged 2 to 15 with inherited bone marrow failure, due to receive a stem cell transplant. Both conserved end residues are part of each CDR3. A D gene is named only where the DNA matches it firmly. Clone size appears in some rows only: once, few, many, or a class for an expanded clone.

abundance	v_gene	j_gene	d_gene	CDR3aa	CDR3nt
many	TRBV29-1	TRBJ2-7	TRBD1	CSVGNRGHEQYF	TGCAGCGTTGGTAACAGGGGGCACGAGCAGTACTTC
many	TRBV20-1	TRBJ1-2	TRBD1	CSARDYRGQGANYGYTF	TGCAGTGCTAGAGATTATCGGGGACAGGGGGCTAACTATGGCTACACCTTC
NA	TRBV4-1	TRBJ2-1	NA	CASSQAGVGQFF	TGCGCCAGCAGCCAAGCGGGAGTCGGGCAGTTCTTC
many	TRBV5-1	TRBJ1-1	TRBD1	CASTSDRGWSTEAFF	TGCGCCAGCACCTCCGACAGGGGTTGGAGCACTGAAGCTTTCTTT
many	TRBV3-1	TRBJ2-1	NA	CASSPRQDNEQFF	TGTGCCAGCAGCCCCCGTCAGGACAATGAGCAGTTCTTC
many	TRBV28	TRBJ2-5	TRBD1	CASRSDRGRETQYF	TGTGCCAGCAGGTCGGACAGGGGGCGGGAGACCCAGTACTTC
many	TRBV9	TRBJ1-6	NA	CASSVAAYNSPLHF	TGTGCCAGCAGCGTAGCGGCATATAATTCACCCCTCCACTTT
many	TRBV2	TRBJ2-3	NA	CASSDRSTDTQYF	TGTGCCAGCAGTGACAGGAGCACAGATACGCAGTATTTT
many	TRBV2	TRBJ2-7	NA	CASTHDRGGYEQYF	TGTGCCAGCACCCACGACCGGGGAGGCTACGAGCAGTACTTC
many	TRBV7-9	TRBJ2-7	NA	CASSTQGSEQYF	TGTGCCAGCAGCACTCAGGGGTCCGAGCAGTACTTC
NA	TRBV4-3	TRBJ2-1	NA	CASSQEPRPYNGQFF	TGCGCCAGCAGCCAAGAACCAAGACCTTACAATGGGCAGTTCTTC
NA	TRBV20-1	TRBJ2-4	NA	CSAVGATKNIQYF	TGCAGTGCAGTGGGAGCGACCAAAAACATTCAGTACTTC
few	TRBV28	TRBJ1-5	TRBD1	CASSLKTGVGPQPQHF	TGTGCCAGCAGTCTAAAGACAGGGGTAGGTCCTCAGCCCCAGCATTTT